Below, one TCR beta chain is given with its context. Clones were sequenced by immunoSEQ multiplex PCR, and TCRdb holds only the in-frame ones, with some missing. The sample lists over 1.5 million clones; 95% to 99% were seen once. CDR3 length equals 15 residues. Looked up from germline, CDR1 is MNHEY and CDR2 is SVGAGI. The V end lost 1 base, the J end lost 5 bases, and 14 bases lay between the germline ends. This specimen comes from a study of shared clonotypes between healthy human individuals. J is TRBJ1-2 and V is TRBV6-5; no clear D. The receptor was isolated from a young man in good health. The sequencing input was naive CD4+ T cells sorted from blood. The subset denotes: CD45RA+ positively selected. CDR3 coding DNA: TGTGCCAGCAGTTACTACGTGGGGAGCAATTATGGCTACACCTTC. Its translation is CASSYYVGSNYGYTF.